Listed below are T cell receptor beta chains from one sample, sequenced in a study of shared clonotypes between healthy human individuals. Assay used: immunoSEQ multiplex PCR; TCRdb lists only in-frame clones, some missing. This table has roughly 500,000 clones, around 73% appearing once. The sequencing input was PBMCs. These receptors were taken from a woman aged 40 to 55 in good health. Some clones in this sample may be carry-over from other donors' samples. CDR3s include the opening cysteine and the closing phenylalanine or tryptophan. The order of the fields is D gene, clone size, V gene, J gene, CDR3 DNA, CDR3 protein. A D gene is named only where the DNA matches it firmly. Expanded clones are given a class, and other clones once, few, many or no size at all.

d_call: TRBD1; clone_size: few; v_call: TRBV7-9; j_call: TRBJ2-7; cdr3_nt: TGTGCCAGCAGCCCCCGGGACAGGGGGCTCGAGCAGTACTTC; cdr3_aa: CASSPRDRGLEQYF
d_call: .; clone_size: .; v_call: TRBV7-9; j_call: TRBJ2-1; cdr3_nt: TGTGCCAGCAGCCCTATCCGGGGAAGCGCTAACAATGAGCAGTTCTTC; cdr3_aa: CASSPIRGSANNEQFF
d_call: .; clone_size: once; v_call: TRBV4-3; j_call: TRBJ1-4; cdr3_nt: TGCGCCAGCAGCCAAGGAAGGGGGTTTCGTGAAAAACTGTTTTTT; cdr3_aa: CASSQGRGFREKLFF
d_call: TRBD1; clone_size: .; v_call: TRBV9; j_call: TRBJ2-1; cdr3_nt: TGTGCCAGCAGCCCGAGACAGGGGCCGATATACAATGAGCAGTTCTTC; cdr3_aa: CASSPRQGPIYNEQFF
d_call: .; clone_size: .; v_call: TRBV2; j_call: TRBJ2-5; cdr3_nt: TGTGCCAGCATCCGAAGGGGACATCAAGAGACCCAGTACTTC; cdr3_aa: CASIRRGHQETQYF
d_call: TRBD2; clone_size: few; v_call: TRBV27; j_call: TRBJ2-1; cdr3_nt: TGTGCCAGCAGTAAGCTACCCCTAGCGGGAGGGACGGGCAATGAGCAGTTCTTC; cdr3_aa: CASSKLPLAGGTGNEQFF
d_call: .; clone_size: .; v_call: TRBV5-6; j_call: TRBJ2-1; cdr3_nt: TGTGCCAGCAGCTTGGACGGGGAAGCCTACAATGAGCAGTTCTTC; cdr3_aa: CASSLDGEAYNEQFF
d_call: .; clone_size: .; v_call: TRBV2; j_call: TRBJ1-2; cdr3_nt: TGTGCCAGCATGAGGGTCGGCTATGGCTACACCTTC; cdr3_aa: CASMRVGYGYTF
d_call: TRBD1; clone_size: many; v_call: TRBV7-2; j_call: TRBJ2-5; cdr3_nt: TGTGCCAGCAGCTTCCAAGGACAGGGCCAAGAGACCCAGTACTTC; cdr3_aa: CASSFQGQGQETQYF
d_call: TRBD1; clone_size: .; v_call: TRBV19; j_call: TRBJ1-5; cdr3_nt: TGTGCCAGTAGGGGACAGAGGGATCAGCCCCAGCATTTT; cdr3_aa: CASRGQRDQPQHF
d_call: .; clone_size: .; v_call: TRBV11-1; j_call: TRBJ2-7; cdr3_nt: TGTGCCAGCAGAAGCGACAGCTCCTACGAGCAGTACTTC; cdr3_aa: CASRSDSSYEQYF
d_call: TRBD2; clone_size: .; v_call: TRBV9; j_call: TRBJ2-1; cdr3_nt: TGTGCCAGCAGCGTCCGGACTAGCGGGATAGGTAATGAGCAGTTCTTC; cdr3_aa: CASSVRTSGIGNEQFF
d_call: .; clone_size: .; v_call: TRBV5-1; j_call: TRBJ1-6; cdr3_nt: TGCGCCAGCAGCTTTCTAGAGGGGAACAATTCACCCCTCCACTTT; cdr3_aa: CASSFLEGNNSPLHF
d_call: .; clone_size: few; v_call: TRBV5-4; j_call: TRBJ1-5; cdr3_nt: TGTGCCAGCAGCAGGGACGGTCGCAATCAGCCCCAGCATTTT; cdr3_aa: CASSRDGRNQPQHF
d_call: .; clone_size: .; v_call: TRBV14; j_call: TRBJ2-1; cdr3_nt: TGTGCCAGCAGCCAAGGACGCGGTGGAGGTGGTGAGCAGTTCTTC; cdr3_aa: CASSQGRGGGGEQFF
d_call: TRBD2; clone_size: .; v_call: TRBV9; j_call: TRBJ2-1; cdr3_nt: TGTGCCAGCAGCGTAGGGGTAGCGGGAAATTCCCTCGACCTAGACTACAATGAGCAGTTCTTC; cdr3_aa: CASSVGVAGNSLDLDYNEQFF
d_call: .; clone_size: .; v_call: TRBV28; j_call: TRBJ1-1; cdr3_nt: TGTGCCAGCAGTTTAGCAGGGCAAGTGAACACTGAAGCTTTCTTT; cdr3_aa: CASSLAGQVNTEAFF
d_call: .; clone_size: .; v_call: TRBV27; j_call: TRBJ1-3; cdr3_nt: TGTGCCAGCAGCTCTAGGACACCCGGAAACACCATATATTTT; cdr3_aa: CASSSRTPGNTIYF
d_call: .; clone_size: .; v_call: TRBV14; j_call: TRBJ1-5; cdr3_nt: TGTGCCAGCAGCCAAGGTCTGAATCAGCCCCAGCATTTT; cdr3_aa: CASSQGLNQPQHF
d_call: .; clone_size: .; v_call: TRBV27; j_call: TRBJ2-1; cdr3_nt: TGTGCCAGCGGGCTACCCGAGCAGTTCTTC; cdr3_aa: CASGLPEQFF
d_call: .; clone_size: few; v_call: TRBV7-9; j_call: TRBJ1-1; cdr3_nt: TGTGCCAGCACCATAGTACTGGGGTCGAACACTGAAGCTTTCTTT; cdr3_aa: CASTIVLGSNTEAFF
d_call: TRBD1; clone_size: .; v_call: TRBV7-7; j_call: TRBJ2-1; cdr3_nt: TGTGCCAGCAGTAGGGACAGGGATAATGAGCAGTTCTTC; cdr3_aa: CASSRDRDNEQFF
d_call: .; clone_size: .; v_call: TRBV28; j_call: TRBJ2-1; cdr3_nt: TGTGCCAGCAACCGGGAGAATGAGCAGTTCTTC; cdr3_aa: CASNRENEQFF
d_call: TRBD2; clone_size: .; v_call: TRBV7-2; j_call: TRBJ2-5; cdr3_nt: TGTGCCAGCAGCGCTAGCGGGAGGGCCGTTTGGGAGACCCAGTACTTC; cdr3_aa: CASSASGRAVWETQYF
d_call: .; clone_size: .; v_call: TRBV7-9; j_call: TRBJ1-5; cdr3_nt: TGTGCCAGCAGCTCCGGGACCGCGGGTCAGCCCCAGCATTTT; cdr3_aa: CASSSGTAGQPQHF
d_call: TRBD2; clone_size: .; v_call: TRBV5-1; j_call: TRBJ2-7; cdr3_nt: TGCGCCAGCAGCACCGGGACTAGCGGCTCCTACGAGCAGTACTTC; cdr3_aa: CASSTGTSGSYEQYF
d_call: TRBD2; clone_size: .; v_call: TRBV4-2; j_call: TRBJ2-3; cdr3_nt: TGTGCCAGCAGCCAAGATGGCCTAGCGGGAGAAGATACGCAGTATTTT; cdr3_aa: CASSQDGLAGEDTQYF
d_call: .; clone_size: .; v_call: TRBV7-2; j_call: TRBJ1-1; cdr3_nt: TGTGCCAGCAGCCCCACCGGGACAAAGGGAAGCACTGAAGCTTTCTTT; cdr3_aa: CASSPTGTKGSTEAFF
d_call: .; clone_size: many; v_call: TRBV19; j_call: TRBJ2-7; cdr3_nt: TGTGCCACAAAGGCTGGTAATTCCTACGAGCAGTACTTC; cdr3_aa: CATKAGNSYEQYF
d_call: .; clone_size: .; v_call: TRBV28; j_call: TRBJ1-3; cdr3_nt: TGTGCCAGCAGCCGGGGATTTGGAAACACCATATATTTT; cdr3_aa: CASSRGFGNTIYF
d_call: TRBD1; clone_size: .; v_call: TRBV9; j_call: TRBJ1-2; cdr3_nt: TGTGCCAGCAGCTTTGGGACAGGATACTATGGCTACACCTTC; cdr3_aa: CASSFGTGYYGYTF
d_call: .; clone_size: .; v_call: TRBV5-1; j_call: TRBJ2-1; cdr3_nt: TGCGCCAGCAGCTTGCAAGCGGGCTCCTACAATGAGCAGTTCTTC; cdr3_aa: CASSLQAGSYNEQFF
d_call: TRBD1; clone_size: .; v_call: TRBV10-1; j_call: TRBJ2-1; cdr3_nt: TGCGCCAGCAGCGCGGGACAGGGTGTCAATGAGCAGTTCTTC; cdr3_aa: CASSAGQGVNEQFF
d_call: .; clone_size: .; v_call: TRBV2; j_call: TRBJ2-5; cdr3_nt: TGTGCCAGCAGTGGTACTAGCCAAGAGACCCAGTACTTC; cdr3_aa: CASSGTSQETQYF
d_call: TRBD1; clone_size: .; v_call: TRBV15; j_call: TRBJ2-1; cdr3_nt: TGTGCCACCAACACCGACAGGGGAGTTAATGAGCAGTTCTTC; cdr3_aa: CATNTDRGVNEQFF
d_call: .; clone_size: .; v_call: TRBV7-2; j_call: TRBJ1-4; cdr3_nt: TGTGCCAGCAGCCCACAGGGTTTTTCTGAAAAACTGTTTTTT; cdr3_aa: CASSPQGFSEKLFF
d_call: TRBD1; clone_size: .; v_call: TRBV29-1; j_call: TRBJ2-7; cdr3_nt: TGCAGCGTTTCCGGGACAGGGTTGTCCGAGCGGTACTTC; cdr3_aa: CSVSGTGLSERYF
d_call: .; clone_size: .; v_call: TRBV19; j_call: TRBJ2-2; cdr3_nt: TGTGCCAGTAGTATCCTTACTTCGAACACCGGGGAGCTGTTTTTT; cdr3_aa: CASSILTSNTGELFF
d_call: .; clone_size: .; v_call: TRBV30; j_call: TRBJ1-3; cdr3_nt: TGTGCCTGGAGTGTCCTCTTCGGGGACACCATATATTTT; cdr3_aa: CAWSVLFGDTIYF
d_call: TRBD1; clone_size: .; v_call: TRBV10-3; j_call: TRBJ2-7; cdr3_nt: TGTGCCATCGGGGGACAGGGTAGCCCCTACGAGCAGTACTTC; cdr3_aa: CAIGGQGSPYEQYF
d_call: .; clone_size: few; v_call: TRBV2; j_call: TRBJ1-5; cdr3_nt: TGTGCCAGCAGTGAAAGAGAGAATAGCAATCAGCCCCAGCATTTT; cdr3_aa: CASSERENSNQPQHF
d_call: TRBD1; clone_size: .; v_call: TRBV5-1; j_call: TRBJ2-5; cdr3_nt: TGCGCCAGCAGCTCACCGGGACAGGGGCAAGAGACCCAGTACTTC; cdr3_aa: CASSSPGQGQETQYF
d_call: .; clone_size: .; v_call: TRBV7-8; j_call: TRBJ1-2; cdr3_nt: TGTGCCAGCAGCTTAGGGGAGGGCAACTATGGCTACACCTTC; cdr3_aa: CASSLGEGNYGYTF
d_call: TRBD1; clone_size: .; v_call: TRBV7-2; j_call: TRBJ2-7; cdr3_nt: TGTGCCAGCAGCTTGGCCGGGACAGGGAACTACGAGCAGTACTTC; cdr3_aa: CASSLAGTGNYEQYF
d_call: .; clone_size: once; v_call: TRBV6-5; j_call: TRBJ2-7; cdr3_nt: TGTGCCAGCAGTTACTCGAAACATCAAACTGATTACGAGCAGTACTTC; cdr3_aa: CASSYSKHQTDYEQYF
d_call: .; clone_size: .; v_call: TRBV7-6; j_call: TRBJ2-3; cdr3_nt: TGTGCCAGCAGCCCCAATTTTATCGATACGCAGTATTTT; cdr3_aa: CASSPNFIDTQYF
d_call: .; clone_size: .; v_call: TRBV11-2; j_call: TRBJ2-7; cdr3_nt: TGTGCCAGCAGTGCGGGGCCGTCCCCCCCGTACTTC; cdr3_aa: CASSAGPSPPYF
d_call: .; clone_size: .; v_call: TRBV28; j_call: TRBJ1-1; cdr3_nt: TGTGCCAGCAGCAGTATCATAGGGGGGGGGAGTGTAGCTTTCTTT; cdr3_aa: CASSSIIGGGSVAFF
d_call: .; clone_size: .; v_call: TRBV4-1; j_call: TRBJ1-6; cdr3_nt: TGCGCCAGCAGCCAGTCAGGGACGAATTCACCCCTCCACTTT; cdr3_aa: CASSQSGTNSPLHF
d_call: .; clone_size: .; v_call: TRBV10-3; j_call: TRBJ1-2; cdr3_nt: TGTGCCATCAGTGAATCGGGGTATGGCTACACCTTC; cdr3_aa: CAISESGYGYTF
d_call: TRBD2; clone_size: few; v_call: TRBV4-2; j_call: TRBJ2-3; cdr3_nt: TGTGCCAGCAGCCAAGATACGAGACTAGCGGATTCTAGCACAGATACGCAGTATTTT; cdr3_aa: CASSQDTRLADSSTDTQYF
d_call: .; clone_size: many; v_call: TRBV18; j_call: TRBJ2-7; cdr3_nt: TGTGCCAGCTCACTGGGAGGTGAGGGGGACGAGCAGTACTTC; cdr3_aa: CASSLGGEGDEQYF
d_call: .; clone_size: .; v_call: TRBV2; j_call: TRBJ1-2; cdr3_nt: TGTGCCAGCAGGGGGGGAGGGAAAAATTTCTATGGCTACGCCTTC; cdr3_aa: CASRGGGKNFYGYAF
d_call: .; clone_size: .; v_call: TRBV2; j_call: TRBJ2-5; cdr3_nt: TGTGCCAGTAGTAGAATGACTCAAGAGACCCAGTACTTC; cdr3_aa: CASSRMTQETQYF
d_call: TRBD1; clone_size: .; v_call: TRBV28; j_call: TRBJ1-2; cdr3_nt: TGTGCCAGCAGGTTTATAGGGGGCGCAAACTATGGCTACACCTTC; cdr3_aa: CASRFIGGANYGYTF